These 32 T cell receptor beta chains were sequenced from one sample in a study of shared clonotypes between healthy human individuals (dated by TCRdb to about 2020). Libraries were built with the immunoSEQ multiplex PCR assay. The source is immuneACCESS, and TCRdb retained only in-frame sequences with V and J called. Part of the clones is not carried over; for the studies checked, unresolved V genes explain less than half of this, and the remainder is unexplained. The sample table holds about 1.9 million clones, of which just under 95% were seen once. The ten largest clonotypes hold more than 1.5% of the sample. CD8 naive samples were obtained by positive selection for CCR7 among CD45RO-negative cells, yielding a CD45RA+CCR7+ population from which TemRA cells were excluded. Sequencing was performed on naive CD8+ T cells from PBMCs. The cell subset or site label, read with the paper, signifies: CD45RA+CCR7+. These TCRs come from a man younger than 30 in good health. Some clones in this sample may be carry-over from other donors' samples.

V usage is TRBV21-1 and J usage is TRBJ1-5. TRBV21-1 corresponds to a pseudogene. This CDR3 contains 11 residues. DNA for the CDR3: TGTGCCAGCAGCAACGATCAGCCCCAGCATTTT. Translating it yields CASSNDQPQHF.

This rearrangement joins TRBV27 to TRBJ2-3, with 7 bases identical to TRBD2. This CDR3 has 15 residues. J gave up 2 bases and V 5 bases, and 7 bases lay outside the gene matches. In germline, CDR1 is MNHEY, CDR2 SMNVEV (reference sequence). The CDR3 protein is CASSGLGRNTDTQYF. The CDR3 nucleotides are TGTGCCAGCAGTGGACTAGGAAGAAACACAGATACGCAGTATTTT.

J is TRBJ2-5 and V is TRBV28, with 9 bases aligning to TRBD2. This CDR3 spans 16 amino acids. V lost 4 bases to trimming and J lost 5 bases; unmatched junction nucleotides: 11. CDR1 MDHEN and CDR2 SYDVKM come from the germline V gene. CDR3 loop: CASSSTFLAGDETQYF. In DNA, the CDR3 is TGTGCCAGCAGTTCTACCTTTTTAGCGGGAGACGAGACCCAGTACTTC.

J is TRBJ2-7 and V is TRBV5-1; D uncertain. CDR1 is SGHRS, CDR2 YFSETQ, per germline. Trimming cost V 2 bases and J 0 bases, with 12 bases left between them. The CDR3 loop spans 15 amino acids. CDR3 nucleotides: TGCGCCAGCAGCTTACACCCAGCCAGCTCCTACGAGCAGTACTTC. It translates to CASSLHPASSYEQYF. The entire variable domain, with the rest obtained from reference TRBV5-1 and TRBJ2-7, is as follows: KAGVTQTPRYLIKTRGQQVTLSCSPISGHRSVSWYQQTPGQGLQFLFEYFSETQRNKGNFPGRFSGRQFSNSRSEMNVSTLELGDSALYLCASSLHPASSYEQYFGPGTRLTVT.

The CDR3 DNA reads TGTGCCAGCAGCTCCAATAGACAGCCCCAGCATTTT. Translating gives CASSSNRQPQHF. The chain recombines TRBV7-8 with TRBJ1-5; D is unresolved. The CDR3 sequence is 12 residues long. Per the germline V gene, CDR1 is SGHVS and CDR2 is FQNEAQ. The ends were cut back, 4 bases at V and 7 bases at J, with 8 bases in the middle.

This clone was counted once. The chain has TRBV5-6 and TRBJ2-7; TRBD1 is a possible D gene (5 bases). The germline V gene encodes CDR1 SGHDT and CDR2 YYEEEE. The CDR3 is 15 residues long. The V gene lost 3 bases and the J gene lost 6 bases, with 19 bases spanning the gap. The CDR3 region has the DNA TGTGCCAGCAGCTGGGGTCCCAGGGCTGGGTCCGAGCAGTACTTC. Translating gives CASSWGPRAGSEQYF.

The genes are TRBV28 and TRBJ2-1; D perhaps matches TRBD2 (6 bases). V was shortened by 3 bases and J by 7 bases, with 16 bases between the two germline ends. Per the germline V gene, CDR1 is MDHEN and CDR2 is SYDVKM. The CDR3 extends over 15 amino acids. The CDR3 loop is CASSFLTGVPNEQFF. The CDR3 DNA reads TGTGCCAGCAGTTTCTTAACGGGAGTACCGAATGAGCAGTTCTTC.

The chain has TRBV9 and TRBJ1-5; 10 bases agree with TRBD1. Trimming cost V 4 bases and J 6 bases; bases outside gene matches: 4. The CDR3 is made up of 14 amino acids. In germline, CDR1 is SGDLS, CDR2 YYNGEE. The CDR3 DNA follows: TGTGCCAGCAGCCCGGACAGGGGGTCTCAGCCCCAGCATTTT. It specifies CASSPDRGSQPQHF.

The chain uses TRBV7-2 and TRBJ2-7; D not resolved. This CDR3 contains 12 residues. Trimming stripped 2 bases from V and 6 bases from J, with 8 bases between. From germline, CDR1 is SGHTA and CDR2 FQGNSA. CDR3 DNA sequence: TGTGCCAGCAGCTTAACCGCCCTCGAGCAGTACTTC. This codes for CASSLTALEQYF.

The V call is TRBV10-1, the J call TRBJ2-1, with D perhaps matching TRBD2 (5 bases). The CDR3 sequence is 14 residues long. Germline V gene data show CDR1 as WNHNN and CDR2 as SYGVQD (reference sequence). V was trimmed by 3 bases and J by 5 bases, leaving 11 bases between them. CDR3 in DNA: TGCGCCAGCAGTGATCGCCAAGCGGACAATGAGCAGTTCTTC. This translates into CASSDRQADNEQFF.

The chain joins TRBV2 to TRBJ2-5; no clear D gene. Germline V lookup: CDR1 SNHLY, CDR2 FYNNEI. The CDR3 runs 13 residues. Trimming stripped 3 bases from V and 3 bases from J, with 8 bases between. CDR3 coding DNA: TGTGCCAGCAGTGAGTGGCAGGAAGAGACCCAGTACTTC. This gives the protein CASSEWQEETQYF.

With regard to this clone: Germline and junction disagree at one end, which may indicate a read error. The rearrangement links TRBV9 to TRBJ2-7; either TRBD1 or TRBD2 may fit D (5 bases each). CDR1 and CDR2 (germline): SGDLS, YYNGEE. This CDR3 contains 15 residues. CDR3 sequence reads: CASSVTGTYSHEQYF. CDR3 sequence (DNA): TGTGCCAGCAGCGTTACCGGGACCTACTCCCACGAGCAGTACTTC.

The chain employs TRBV28 and TRBJ1-1; D is ambiguous. The V end was cut by 3 bases, the J end by 1 base, with 24 bases between. Germline loops: CDR1 MDHEN, CDR2 SYDVKM. CDR3 length equals 19 residues. The DNA of the CDR3 is TGTGCCAGCAGTTTCCGGCCCCGGTGGGGTCGAGGAGGGAACACTGAAGCTTTCTTT. It translates to CASSFRPRWGRGGNTEAFF.

The chain has TRBV6-1 and TRBJ1-5, with a tentative D call TRBD1 (6 bases). There are 15 residues in the CDR3. V was clipped by 4 bases and J by 3 bases, with 13 bases between them. Germline CDR1 is MNHNS and CDR2 is SASEGT. This CDR3 reads CASSARQVNNQPQHF. DNA of the CDR3: TGTGCCAGCAGTGCCAGACAGGTCAACAATCAGCCCCAGCATTTT.

Here the CDR3 reads CAAGDRGVGETQYF. CDR3 in DNA: TGTGCCGCTGGGGACAGGGGGGTTGGGGAGACCCAGTACTTC. This sequence joins TRBV27 and TRBJ2-5, with 11 bases fitting TRBD1. The CDR3 extends over 14 amino acids. The J segment lost 5 bases and the V segment lost 11 bases, leaving 10 bases of the junction unmatched. Germline loops: CDR1 MNHEY, CDR2 SMNVEV (reference sequence).

V is TRBV28 and J is TRBJ2-1; 9 bases are a match to TRBD2. Germline CDR1 MDHEN, CDR2 SYDVKM. The V segment lost 3 bases and the J segment 2 bases; nucleotides outside the gene matches: 17. This CDR3 is built from 20 residues. The CDR3 DNA is TGTGCCAGCAGTTTGGTCGCTAGCGGGGTAGGGGAAGGGCCCTACAATGAGCAGTTCTTC. Protein product: CASSLVASGVGEGPYNEQFF.

This clone was seen a single time. The V gene is TRBV11-1, the J gene TRBJ2-5; D call uncertain. CDR3 length: 11 residues. Germline V gives CDR1 SGHAT, CDR2 FQDESV (reference sequence). V lost 5 bases to trimming and J lost 5 bases, with 6 bases between them. The CDR3 bases are TGTGCCAGCAGCGGCCGGGAGACCCAGTACTTC. It encodes CASSGRETQYF.

The chain links TRBV2 to TRBJ2-1; 7 nucleotides line up with TRBD1. Losses at the gene ends were 2 bases for V and 7 bases for J; bases not matched to a gene: 8. This CDR3 comprises 15 residues. Germline lookup yields CDR1 SNHLY and CDR2 FYNNEI. The CDR3 bases are TGTGCCAGCAGTGAAAGGTCAGGGGGTTCAAATGAGCAGTTCTTC. It yields the protein CASSERSGGSNEQFF.

The chain is built from TRBV19 and TRBJ1-1; 8 bases are a match to TRBD1. The CDR3 is made up of 14 amino acids. Germline CDR1 and CDR2: LNHDA and SQIVND (reference sequence). The J segment lost 5 bases and the V segment lost 5 bases, leaving 7 bases of the junction unmatched. This CDR3 reads CASSFGQGGTEAFF. In nucleotides, the CDR3 is TGTGCCAGTAGTTTCGGACAGGGAGGGACTGAAGCTTTCTTT.

The chain recombines TRBV7-3 with TRBJ2-2; TRBD1 or TRBD2 may be the D gene (7 bases each). Germline V CDR1 and CDR2: SGHTA, FQGTGA. The ends were cut back, 4 bases at V and 2 bases at J, with 14 bases in the middle. The CDR3 contains 16 residues. CDR3 amino acids: CASSSREGANTGELFF. The CDR3 coding sequence is TGTGCCAGCAGCTCAAGGGAGGGGGCAAACACCGGGGAGCTGTTTTTT.

The J gene is TRBJ2-1, the V gene TRBV29-1, with D hard to call. The CDR3 has 11 amino acids. V was cut by 5 bases and J by 0 bases, with 2 bases left in between. The germline gives CDR1 SQVTM, CDR2 ANQGSEA. CDR3 DNA: TGCAGCGTTCACTCCTACAATGAGCAGTTCTTC. This gives the protein CSVHSYNEQFF.

The V call is TRBV28, the J call TRBJ2-2; unclear D gene. The V and J ends lost 2 bases and 4 bases respectively, with 17 bases between them. In germline, CDR1 is MDHEN, CDR2 SYDVKM. This CDR3 has 17 amino acids. CDR3 loop: CASSLLYSLEGTGELFF. CDR3 coding DNA: TGTGCCAGCAGTTTACTCTATTCGTTGGAAGGCACCGGGGAGCTGTTTTTT.

The chain employs TRBV4-2 and TRBJ2-1; possibly TRBD2 for D (5 bases). The germline gives CDR1 LGHNA, CDR2 YNFKEQ. Trimming took 0 bases from V and 5 from J, leaving 11 bases between them. The CDR3 runs to 15 residues. CDR3 in amino acids: CASSQDGVKDNEQFF. CDR3 nucleotide sequence: TGTGCCAGCAGCCAAGACGGGGTTAAGGACAATGAGCAGTTCTTC.

In its sample, this clone was seen once. The chain uses TRBV7-3 and TRBJ2-5; TRBD2 matches 12 bases. V was pared by 5 bases and J by 2 bases, with 6 bases of the junction left unmatched. CDR1 and CDR2 from the germline V gene are SGHTA and FQGTGA. There are 16 residues in the CDR3. CDR3 sequence (DNA): TGTGCCAGCAGCAACACTAGCGGGAGGATTCAAGAGACCCAGTACTTC. Amino acid sequence: CASSNTSGRIQETQYF. Full variable domain (missing parts from reference TRBV7-3 and TRBJ2-5): GAGVSQTPSNKVTEKGKYVELRCDPISGHTALYWYRQSLGQGPEFLIYFQGTGAADDSGLPNDRFFAVRPEGSVSTLKIQRTERGDSAVYLCASSNTSGRIQETQYFGPGTRLLVL.

This clone appeared once. The chain couples TRBV7-9 to TRBJ2-7; 7 nucleotides match TRBD1. With V trimmed by 5 bases and J by 6 bases, 4 bases remained unmatched. The CDR3 totals 12 residues. The germline CDR1 and CDR2 sequences are SEHNR and FQNEAQ (reference sequence). The CDR3 is CASSVDRVEQYF. DNA of the CDR3: TGTGCCAGCAGCGTAGACAGGGTCGAGCAGTACTTC.

The chain combines TRBV5-1 with TRBJ2-7; D unclear. The CDR3 spans 15 residues. Germline V gene data show CDR1 as SGHRS and CDR2 as YFSETQ. The V gene lost 0 bases and the J gene lost 2 bases, with 12 bases spanning the gap. The CDR3 sequence: CASSLGGYPTYEQYF. The CDR3 DNA follows: TGCGCCAGCAGCTTGGGCGGCTACCCTACCTACGAGCAGTACTTC.

This chain connects TRBV10-2 to TRBJ1-2; D is uncertain. This CDR3 comprises 17 residues. V was shortened by 0 bases and J by 2 bases, with 16 bases between the two germline ends. Looked up from germline, CDR1 is WSHSY and CDR2 is SAAADI. Here the CDR3 DNA reads TGCGCCAGCAGTGAGTCGGCCGCGGGCCCCGCGAACTATGGCTACACCTTC. Translating gives CASSESAAGPANYGYTF.

Concerning this clone: This sample includes further DNA sequences coding for the same CDR3. The chain couples TRBV27 to TRBJ2-7; no definite D call. There are 13 residues in the CDR3. Looked up from germline, CDR1 is MNHEY and CDR2 is SMNVEV (reference sequence). Trimming shortened V by 0 bases and J by 5 bases, and 8 bases separated the two germline ends. CDR3 sequence (DNA): TGTGCCAGCAGTTTATCGATGGGCAACGAGCAGTACTTC. This codes for CASSLSMGNEQYF.

The V and J genes are TRBV4-3 and TRBJ2-7; 10 nucleotides align to TRBD2. V shed 0 bases and J 12 bases; nucleotides not matched to a gene: 14. Germline CDR1 reads LGHNA; CDR2 reads YSLEER. This CDR3 has 16 residues. The CDR3 protein is CASSQDLRTSGQGRYF. The DNA of the CDR3 is TGCGCCAGCAGCCAAGACTTGCGGACTAGCGGCCAAGGGAGGTACTTC.

This CDR3 reads CASSLQRGGLAYSTDTQYF. Written as DNA, the CDR3 is TGTGCCAGCAGCTTACAACGAGGCGGACTAGCGTATAGCACAGATACGCAGTATTTT. The gene calls are TRBV13 and TRBJ2-3; 9 nucleotides line up with TRBD2. Germline CDR1 reads PRHDT; CDR2 reads FYEKMQ (reference sequence). V dropped 2 bases and J dropped 0; count of bases not matched to a gene: 12. This CDR3 is built from 19 residues. Looking up the rest from reference TRBV13 and TRBJ2-3 gives the full variable domain: AAGVIQSPRHLIKEKRETATLKCYPIPRHDTVYWYQQGPGQDPQFLISFYEKMQSDKGSIPDRFSAQQFSDYHSELNMSSLELGDSALYFCASSLQRGGLAYSTDTQYFGPGTRLTVL.

V and J are TRBV5-4 and TRBJ2-3, with 12 nucleotides matching TRBD2. Germline V gene sequence: CDR1 SGHNT, CDR2 YYREEE (reference sequence). The CDR3 contains 16 residues. Unmatched junction bases numbered 10, after V lost 4 bases and J lost 7 bases. CDR3 nucleotide sequence: TGTGCCAGCAGCCTGACTAGCGGGAGCCTTTCTCATACGCAGTATTTT. It translates to CASSLTSGSLSHTQYF.

Worth noting for this clone: Other DNA sequences in the same sample also yield this CDR3. The DNA for the CDR3 is TGTGCCAGCAGTTTATCGGAGAACACCGGGGAGCTGTTTTTT. Residues: CASSLSENTGELFF. V usage is TRBV27 and J usage is TRBJ2-2, with D hard to call. Germline assignment: CDR1 MNHEY and CDR2 SMNVEV (reference sequence). The CDR3 consists of 14 residues. Trimming removed 0 bases at V and 1 base at J, with 3 bases between.